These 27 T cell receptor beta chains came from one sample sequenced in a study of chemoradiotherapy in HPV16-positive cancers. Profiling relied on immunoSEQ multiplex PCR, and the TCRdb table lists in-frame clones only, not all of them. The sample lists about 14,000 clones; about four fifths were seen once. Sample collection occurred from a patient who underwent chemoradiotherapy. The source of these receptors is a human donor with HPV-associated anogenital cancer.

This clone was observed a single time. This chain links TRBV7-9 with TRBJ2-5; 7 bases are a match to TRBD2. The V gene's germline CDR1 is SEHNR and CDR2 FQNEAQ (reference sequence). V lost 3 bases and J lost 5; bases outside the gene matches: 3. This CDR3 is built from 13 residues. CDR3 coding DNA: TGTGCCAGCAGCTTTGAGGGAGGGGAGACCCAGTACTTC. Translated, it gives CASSFEGGETQYF.

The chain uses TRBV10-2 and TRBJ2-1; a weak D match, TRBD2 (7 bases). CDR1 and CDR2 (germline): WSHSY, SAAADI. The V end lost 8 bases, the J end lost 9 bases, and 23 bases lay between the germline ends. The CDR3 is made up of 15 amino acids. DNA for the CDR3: TGCGCCAGCCGCCCCGGGGGAGGGGGATTTTCTGAGCAGTTCTTC. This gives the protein CASRPGGGGFSEQFF.

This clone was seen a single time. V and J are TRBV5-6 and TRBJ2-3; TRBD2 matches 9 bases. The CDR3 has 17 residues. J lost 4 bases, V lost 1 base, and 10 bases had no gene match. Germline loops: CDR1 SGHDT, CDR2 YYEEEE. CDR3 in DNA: TGTGCCAGCAGCTTGTTGGCGGGAGGGCCCGGGGCAGATACGCAGTATTTT. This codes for CASSLLAGGPGADTQYF.

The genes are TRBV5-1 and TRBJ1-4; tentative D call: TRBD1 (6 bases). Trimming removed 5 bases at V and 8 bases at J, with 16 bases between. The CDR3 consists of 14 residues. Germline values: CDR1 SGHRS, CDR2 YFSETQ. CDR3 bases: TGCGCCAGCAGTATAACGGGCAGGGGCGAAAAACTGTTTTTT. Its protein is CASSITGRGEKLFF.

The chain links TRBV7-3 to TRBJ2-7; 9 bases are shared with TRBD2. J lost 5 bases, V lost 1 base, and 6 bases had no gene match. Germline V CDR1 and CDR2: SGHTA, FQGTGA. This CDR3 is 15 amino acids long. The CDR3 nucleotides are TGTGCCAGCAGCTTAATTGGCGGGAGGGCCGACGAGCAGTACTTC. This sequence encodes CASSLIGGRADEQYF.

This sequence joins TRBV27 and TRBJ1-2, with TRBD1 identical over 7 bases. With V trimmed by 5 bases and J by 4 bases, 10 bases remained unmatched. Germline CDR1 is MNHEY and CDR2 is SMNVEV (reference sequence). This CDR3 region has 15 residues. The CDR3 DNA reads TGTGCCAGCAGTCCCCAAATCGACAGGGCCTATGGCTACACCTTC. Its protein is CASSPQIDRAYGYTF.

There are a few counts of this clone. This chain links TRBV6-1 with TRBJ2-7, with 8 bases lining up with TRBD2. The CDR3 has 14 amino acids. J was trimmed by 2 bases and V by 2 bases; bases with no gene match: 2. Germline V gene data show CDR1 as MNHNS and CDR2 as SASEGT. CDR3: CASSETGGTYEQYF. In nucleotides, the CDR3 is TGTGCCAGCAGTGAAACGGGAGGGACCTACGAGCAGTACTTC.

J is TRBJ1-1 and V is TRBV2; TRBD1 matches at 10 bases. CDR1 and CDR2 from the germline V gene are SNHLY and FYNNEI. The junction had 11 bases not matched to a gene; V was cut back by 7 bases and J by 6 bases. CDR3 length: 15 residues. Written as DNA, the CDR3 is TGTGCCAGCAATGACCGGGACAGGGGAACGGCTGAAGCTTTCTTT. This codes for CASNDRDRGTAEAFF. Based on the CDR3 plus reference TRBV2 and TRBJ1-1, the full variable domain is EPEVTQTPSHQVTQMGQEVILRCVPISNHLYFYWYRQILGQKVEFLVSFYNNEISEKSEIFDDQFSVERPDGSNFTLKIRSTKLEDSAMYFCASNDRDRGTAEAFFGQGTRLTVV.

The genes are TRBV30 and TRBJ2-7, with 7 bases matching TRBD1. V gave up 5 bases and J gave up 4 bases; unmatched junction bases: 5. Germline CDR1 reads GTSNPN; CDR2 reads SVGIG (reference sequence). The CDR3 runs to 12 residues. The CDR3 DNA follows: TGTGCCTGGGAGGGGGCCGAGTACGAGCAGTACTTC. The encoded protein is CAWEGAEYEQYF.

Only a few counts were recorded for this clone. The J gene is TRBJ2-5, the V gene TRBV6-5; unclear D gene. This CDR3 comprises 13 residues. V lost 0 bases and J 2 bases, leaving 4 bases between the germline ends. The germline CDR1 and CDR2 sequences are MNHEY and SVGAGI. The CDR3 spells CASSYSTQETQYF. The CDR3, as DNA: TGTGCCAGCAGTTACTCGACACAAGAGACCCAGTACTTC.

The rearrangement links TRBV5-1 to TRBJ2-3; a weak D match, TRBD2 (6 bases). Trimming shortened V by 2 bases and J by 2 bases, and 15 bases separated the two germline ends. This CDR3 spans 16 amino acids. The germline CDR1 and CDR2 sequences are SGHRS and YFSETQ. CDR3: CASSLNPQDYTDTQYF. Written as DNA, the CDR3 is TGCGCCAGCAGCTTAAATCCCCAGGACTACACAGATACGCAGTATTTT.

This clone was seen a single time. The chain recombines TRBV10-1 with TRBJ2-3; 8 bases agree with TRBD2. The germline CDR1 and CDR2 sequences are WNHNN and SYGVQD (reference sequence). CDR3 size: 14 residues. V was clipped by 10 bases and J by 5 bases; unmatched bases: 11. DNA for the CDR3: TGCGCCACCCGACCGGGACTAGGTGTAGATACGCAGTATTTT. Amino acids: CATRPGLGVDTQYF.

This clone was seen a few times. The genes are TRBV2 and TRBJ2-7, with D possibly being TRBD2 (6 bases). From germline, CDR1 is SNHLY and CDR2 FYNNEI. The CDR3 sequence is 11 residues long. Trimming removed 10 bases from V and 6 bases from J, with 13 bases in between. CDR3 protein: CATRDSGEQYF. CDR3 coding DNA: TGTGCCACCCGGGACTCCGGCGAGCAGTACTTC.

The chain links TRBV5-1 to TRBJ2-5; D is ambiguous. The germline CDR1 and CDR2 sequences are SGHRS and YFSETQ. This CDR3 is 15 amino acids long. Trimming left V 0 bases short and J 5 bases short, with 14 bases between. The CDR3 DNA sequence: TGCGCCAGCAGCTTGGGCCCAGCGCCCGCGGAGACCCAGTACTTC. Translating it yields CASSLGPAPAETQYF.

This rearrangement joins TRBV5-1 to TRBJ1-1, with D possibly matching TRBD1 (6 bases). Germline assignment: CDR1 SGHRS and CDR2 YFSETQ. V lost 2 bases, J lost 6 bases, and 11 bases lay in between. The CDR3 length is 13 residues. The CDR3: CASSFSGAAEAFF. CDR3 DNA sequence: TGCGCCAGCAGCTTTTCGGGGGCCGCTGAAGCTTTCTTT.

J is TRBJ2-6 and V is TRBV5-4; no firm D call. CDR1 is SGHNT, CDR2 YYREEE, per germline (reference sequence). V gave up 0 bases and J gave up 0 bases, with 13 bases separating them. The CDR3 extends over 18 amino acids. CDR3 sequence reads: CASSLEAISYSGANVLTF. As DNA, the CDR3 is TGTGCCAGCAGCTTGGAGGCGATCAGCTACTCTGGGGCCAACGTCCTGACTTTC.

The CDR3 bases are TGTGCCAGCAGCGCGCCAGGGAGAGGGGCTTATGGCTACACCTTC. It codes for CASSAPGRGAYGYTF. The chain couples TRBV9 to TRBJ1-2, with D maybe TRBD1 (5 bases). The V end lost 3 bases, the J end lost 5 bases, and 17 bases lay between the germline ends. The CDR3 runs 15 residues. Germline CDR1 and CDR2: SGDLS and YYNGEE.

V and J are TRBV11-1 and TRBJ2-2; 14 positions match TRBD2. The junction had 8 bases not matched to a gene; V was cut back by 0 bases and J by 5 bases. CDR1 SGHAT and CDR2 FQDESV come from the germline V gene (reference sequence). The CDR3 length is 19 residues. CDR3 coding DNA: TGTGCCAGCAGCTTAGCAACCGGGACTAGCGGGAGTTTTACCGGGGAGCTGTTTTTT. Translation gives CASSLATGTSGSFTGELFF.

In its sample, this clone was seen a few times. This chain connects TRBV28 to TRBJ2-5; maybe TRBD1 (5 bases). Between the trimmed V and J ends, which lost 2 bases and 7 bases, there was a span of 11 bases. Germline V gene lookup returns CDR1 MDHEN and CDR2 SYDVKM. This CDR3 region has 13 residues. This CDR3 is CASSLPSQGTQYF. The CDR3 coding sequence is TGTGCCAGCAGTTTACCCTCCCAGGGGACCCAGTACTTC. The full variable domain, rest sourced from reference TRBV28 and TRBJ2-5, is DVKVTQSSRYLVKRTGEKVFLECVQDMDHENMFWYRQDPGLGLRLIYFSYDVKMKEKGDIPEGYSVSREKKERFSLILESASTNQTSMYLCASSLPSQGTQYFGPGTRLLVL.

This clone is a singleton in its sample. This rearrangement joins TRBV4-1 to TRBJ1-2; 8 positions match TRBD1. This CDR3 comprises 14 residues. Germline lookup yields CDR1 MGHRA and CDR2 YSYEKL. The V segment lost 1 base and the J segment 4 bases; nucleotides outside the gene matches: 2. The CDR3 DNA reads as TGCGCCAGCAGCCAAGCGCAGGGGGCCTATGGCTACACCTTC. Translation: CASSQAQGAYGYTF.

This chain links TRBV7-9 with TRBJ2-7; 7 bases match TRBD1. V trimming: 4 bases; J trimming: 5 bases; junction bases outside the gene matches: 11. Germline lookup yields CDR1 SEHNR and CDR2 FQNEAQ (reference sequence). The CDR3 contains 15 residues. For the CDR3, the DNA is TGTGCCAGCAGCTCCAAAATACGACAGGGTAACGAGCAGTACTTC. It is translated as CASSSKIRQGNEQYF.

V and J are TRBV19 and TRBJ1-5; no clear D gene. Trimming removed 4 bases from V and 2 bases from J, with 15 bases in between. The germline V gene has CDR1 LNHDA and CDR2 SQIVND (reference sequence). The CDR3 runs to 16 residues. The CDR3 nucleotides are TGTGCCAGTAGTACGGCTGCTCGTCGCGGCAATCAGCCCCAGCATTTT. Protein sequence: CASSTAARRGNQPQHF.

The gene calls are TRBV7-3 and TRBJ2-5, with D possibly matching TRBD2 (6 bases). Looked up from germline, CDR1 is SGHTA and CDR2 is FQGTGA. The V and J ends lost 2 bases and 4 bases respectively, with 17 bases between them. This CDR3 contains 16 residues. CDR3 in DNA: TGTGCCAGCAGCTTAGGAGCAGGGAGGTTCGCAGAGACCCAGTACTTC. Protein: CASSLGAGRFAETQYF.

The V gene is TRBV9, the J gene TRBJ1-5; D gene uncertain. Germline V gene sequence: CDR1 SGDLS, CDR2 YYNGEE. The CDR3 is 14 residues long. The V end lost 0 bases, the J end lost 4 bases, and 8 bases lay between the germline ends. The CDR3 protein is CASSVGPTNQPQHF. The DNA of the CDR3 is TGTGCCAGCAGCGTAGGCCCGACGAATCAGCCCCAGCATTTT. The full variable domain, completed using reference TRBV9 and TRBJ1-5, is DSGVTQTPKHLITATGQRVTLRCSPRSGDLSVYWYQQSLDQGLQFLIQYYNGEERAKGNILERFSAQQFPDLHSELNLSSLELGDSALYFCASSVGPTNQPQHFGDGTRLSIL.

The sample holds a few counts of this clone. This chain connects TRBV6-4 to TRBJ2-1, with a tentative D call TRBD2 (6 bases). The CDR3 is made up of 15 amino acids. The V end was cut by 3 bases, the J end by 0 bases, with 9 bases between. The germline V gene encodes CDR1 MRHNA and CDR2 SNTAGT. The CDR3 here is CASSESGSSYNEQFF. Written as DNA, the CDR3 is TGTGCCAGCAGTGAGTCCGGGAGCTCCTACAATGAGCAGTTCTTC.

The CDR3 is CASNRPGQGYEQYF. In DNA, the CDR3 is TGTGCCAGCAATCGACCAGGACAGGGGTACGAGCAGTACTTC. The chain carries TRBV28 and TRBJ2-7, with TRBD1 identical over 9 bases. The germline V gene has CDR1 MDHEN and CDR2 SYDVKM. V was pared by 7 bases and J by 4 bases, with 8 bases of the junction left unmatched. CDR3 size: 14 residues.

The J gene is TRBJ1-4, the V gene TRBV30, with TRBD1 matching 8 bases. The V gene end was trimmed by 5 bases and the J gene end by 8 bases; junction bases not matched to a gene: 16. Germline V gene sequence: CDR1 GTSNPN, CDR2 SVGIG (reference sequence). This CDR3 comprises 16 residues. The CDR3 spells CAWLETKTGAREKLFF. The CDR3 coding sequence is TGTGCCTGGTTAGAAACAAAGACAGGGGCCCGCGAAAAACTGTTTTTT.